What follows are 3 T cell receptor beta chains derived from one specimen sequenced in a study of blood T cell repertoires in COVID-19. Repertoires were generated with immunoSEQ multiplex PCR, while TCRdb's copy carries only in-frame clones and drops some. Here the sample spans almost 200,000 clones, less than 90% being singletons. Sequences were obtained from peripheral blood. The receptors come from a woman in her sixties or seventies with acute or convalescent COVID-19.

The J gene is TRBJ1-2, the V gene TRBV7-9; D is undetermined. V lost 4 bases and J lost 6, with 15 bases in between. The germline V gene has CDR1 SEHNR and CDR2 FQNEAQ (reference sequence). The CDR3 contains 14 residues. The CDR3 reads CASSSNTLLDGYTF. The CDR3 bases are TGTGCCAGCAGCTCAAACACATTGTTGGATGGCTACACCTTC.

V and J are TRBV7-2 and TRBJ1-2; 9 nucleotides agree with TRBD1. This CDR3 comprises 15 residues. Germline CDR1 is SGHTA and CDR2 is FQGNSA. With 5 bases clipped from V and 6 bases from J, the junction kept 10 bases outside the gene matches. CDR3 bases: TGTGCCAGCAGCCTCCGACAGGGGGATCCCCATGGCTACACCTTC. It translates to CASSLRQGDPHGYTF.

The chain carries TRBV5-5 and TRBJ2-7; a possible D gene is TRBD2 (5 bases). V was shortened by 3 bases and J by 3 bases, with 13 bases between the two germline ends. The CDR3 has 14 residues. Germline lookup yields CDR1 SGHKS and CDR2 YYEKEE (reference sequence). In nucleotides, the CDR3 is TGTGCCAGCAGCTCCCCCGGGATTTACTACGAGCAGTACTTC. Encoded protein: CASSSPGIYYEQYF.